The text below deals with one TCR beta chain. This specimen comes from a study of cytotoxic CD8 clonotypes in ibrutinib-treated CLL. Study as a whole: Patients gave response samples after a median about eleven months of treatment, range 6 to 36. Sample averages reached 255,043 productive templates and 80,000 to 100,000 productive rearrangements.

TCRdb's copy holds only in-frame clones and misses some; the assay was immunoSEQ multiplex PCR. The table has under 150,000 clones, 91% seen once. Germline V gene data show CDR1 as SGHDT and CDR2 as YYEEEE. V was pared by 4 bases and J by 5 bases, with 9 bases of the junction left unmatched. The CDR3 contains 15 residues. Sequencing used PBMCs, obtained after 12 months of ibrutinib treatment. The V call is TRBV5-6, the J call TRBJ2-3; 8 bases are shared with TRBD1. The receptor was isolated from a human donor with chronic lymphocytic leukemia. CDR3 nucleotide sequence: TGTGCCAGCAGCCAGGACAGGGAACTGGTAGATACGCAGTATTTT. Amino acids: CASSQDRELVDTQYF.